The next 17 T cell receptor beta chains were all read from a single sample in a study of T cells in localized non-small cell lung cancer. Using immunoSEQ multiplex PCR, the repertoire was profiled, and TCRdb retains in-frame clones only, with some absent. Of 50,000 to 70,000 clones listed, about 89% are singletons. The sequenced sample was peripheral blood, obtained before any cancer treatment. The receptors shown here come from a man between 40 and 70 years old with stage I lung adenocarcinoma.

This sequence joins TRBV9 and TRBJ2-7, with 7 positions matching TRBD2. CDR3 length: 14 residues. J gave up 2 bases and V 6 bases, and 8 bases lay outside the gene matches. Germline V CDR1 and CDR2: SGDLS, YYNGEE. CDR3 region: CASNEAGLTYEQYF. The CDR3 coding sequence is TGTGCCAGCAACGAAGCGGGGCTAACCTACGAGCAGTACTTC.

The V call is TRBV10-3, the J call TRBJ2-1; 8 positions agree with TRBD2. There are 12 residues in the CDR3. Unmatched junction bases numbered 3, after V lost 6 bases and J lost 8 bases. From germline, CDR1 is ENHRY and CDR2 SYGVKD. This chain's CDR3 is CAIRASGHEQFF. CDR3 nucleotide sequence: TGTGCCATCAGGGCTAGCGGGCATGAGCAGTTCTTC.

This clone has a single count. This chain connects TRBV5-4 to TRBJ1-1; D call uncertain. This CDR3 region has 13 residues. Trimming shortened V by 0 bases and J by 8 bases, and 11 bases separated the two germline ends. The germline CDR1 and CDR2 sequences are SGHNT and YYREEE (reference sequence). The CDR3 DNA sequence: TGTGCCAGCAGCTTGGGAGCTCCTTACGAAGCTTTCTTT. Translation gives CASSLGAPYEAFF.

This clone counts as medium-sized. CDR3 sequence: CASSMGPYGYTF. CDR3 in DNA: TGTGCCAGCAGCATGGGACCTTATGGCTACACCTTC. The chain links TRBV11-1 to TRBJ1-2; possible D gene TRBD1, 5 bases. Germline V gene data show CDR1 as SGHAT and CDR2 as FQDESV (reference sequence). Between the trimmed V and J ends, which lost 5 bases and 5 bases, there was a span of 9 bases. CDR3 length: 12 amino acids. The full variable domain, in which reference TRBV11-1 and TRBJ1-2 provide the parts outside the CDR3, is EAEVAQSPRYKITEKSQAVAFWCDPISGHATLYWYRQILGQGPELLVQFQDESVVDDSQLPKDRFSAERLKGVDSTLKIQPAELGDSAMYLCASSMGPYGYTFGSGTRLTVV.

The V gene is TRBV28, the J gene TRBJ1-1, with D uncertain. The CDR3 consists of 12 residues. V was shortened by 2 bases and J by 5 bases, with 6 bases between the two germline ends. Per germline, CDR1 MDHEN and CDR2 SYDVKM. This CDR3 is CASSLRRTEAFF. The CDR3 DNA reads as TGTGCCAGCAGTTTACGGAGGACTGAAGCTTTCTTT.

The chain employs TRBV7-2 and TRBJ2-3; D is unclear. There are 15 residues in the CDR3. Trimming shortened V by 2 bases and J by 0 bases, and 9 bases separated the two germline ends. Germline V gene sequence: CDR1 SGHTA, CDR2 FQGNSA. CDR3 loop: CASSLTVTSTDTQYF. For the CDR3, the DNA is TGTGCCAGCAGCTTAACGGTGACTAGCACAGATACGCAGTATTTT.

This clone has just one count. The rearrangement links TRBV9 to TRBJ2-1, with 8 bases aligning to TRBD2. Germline loops: CDR1 SGDLS, CDR2 YYNGEE. The CDR3 has 15 residues. Trimming took 3 bases from V and 5 from J; bases not matched to a gene: 7. The CDR3 here is CASSEAGGTHNEQFF. CDR3 sequence (DNA): TGTGCCAGCAGCGAGGCGGGAGGTACCCACAATGAGCAGTTCTTC.

V is TRBV7-9 and J is TRBJ1-1; TRBD1 is a possible D gene (6 bases). This CDR3 has 15 residues. V was clipped by 5 bases and J by 5 bases, with 18 bases between them. Germline CDR1 reads SEHNR; CDR2 reads FQNEAQ (reference sequence). CDR3 coding DNA: TGTGCCAGCAGCCCATCGTTGGGAGGGGGGACTGAAGCTTTCTTT. This translates into CASSPSLGGGTEAFF.

The J gene is TRBJ1-2, the V gene TRBV6-5; D may be TRBD1 (6 bases). Between the trimmed V and J ends, which lost 8 bases and 8 bases, there was a span of 12 bases. CDR3 size: 11 residues. Germline V gives CDR1 MNHEY, CDR2 SVGAGI. The CDR3 protein is CASRTAEGYTF. The CDR3, as DNA: TGTGCCAGCCGGACAGCGGAAGGCTACACCTTC.

The chain joins TRBV11-3 to TRBJ2-1; 11 bases match TRBD1. The germline V gene encodes CDR1 SGHNT and CDR2 YENEEA. V trimming: 4 bases; J trimming: 4 bases; junction bases outside the gene matches: 3. This CDR3 region has 15 residues. DNA of the CDR3: TGTGCCAGCAGCTCGGGACAGGGGGATTACAATGAGCAGTTCTTC. Translating it yields CASSSGQGDYNEQFF.

The chain joins TRBV9 to TRBJ1-1; the D is unclear. V dropped 0 bases and J dropped 5 bases, with 11 bases sitting between them. This CDR3 spans 14 amino acids. The germline V gene encodes CDR1 SGDLS and CDR2 YYNGEE. CDR3 nucleotides: TGTGCCAGCAGCGTAGGTTCTGGTGGGACTGAAGCTTTCTTT. It is translated as CASSVGSGGTEAFF.

A few counts support this clone. The chain carries TRBV10-2 and TRBJ2-5, with 10 positions matching TRBD2. The CDR3 sequence is 17 residues long. Germline CDR1 WSHSY, CDR2 SAAADI. The V gene end was trimmed by 3 bases and the J gene end by 2 bases; junction bases not matched to a gene: 9. CDR3 nucleotides: TGCGCCAGCAGTGATGGTCGGGGTAGCGGGGGGCAAGAGACCCAGTACTTC. This encodes CASSDGRGSGGQETQYF.

The gene calls are TRBV28 and TRBJ2-2; 7 positions agree with TRBD1. The germline V gene has CDR1 MDHEN and CDR2 SYDVKM. The CDR3 contains 17 residues. The V and J ends lost 0 bases and 1 base, in that order; junction bases with no gene match: 5. The CDR3 nucleotides are TGTGCCAGCAGTTTATGGGGACAGTCCCGGAACACCGGGGAGCTGTTTTTT. It encodes CASSLWGQSRNTGELFF.

The chain recombines TRBV15 with TRBJ2-7; 10 bases fit TRBD1. This CDR3 contains 16 residues. Losses at the gene ends were 3 bases for V and 0 bases for J; bases not matched to a gene: 5. Germline loops: CDR1 LNHNV, CDR2 YYDKDF (reference sequence). CDR3 residues: CATSRDRGFSSYEQYF. CDR3 bases: TGTGCCACCAGCAGGGACAGGGGGTTTAGCTCCTACGAGCAGTACTTC.

V gene TRBV5-8 combines with J gene TRBJ2-1, with 10 nucleotides matching TRBD2. J gave up 9 bases and V 0 bases, and 6 bases lay outside the gene matches. The CDR3 consists of 15 residues. Germline CDR1 and CDR2: SGHTS and YDEGEE. In DNA, the CDR3 is TGTGCCAGCAGCTTGGTTCTAGCGGGAGAGGGTGAGCAGTTCTTC. Protein: CASSLVLAGEGEQFF.

CDR3: CASRGLAEATQYF. The CDR3 DNA follows: TGCGCCAGCAGGGGACTAGCGGAGGCCACGCAGTATTTT. The chain uses TRBV5-1 and TRBJ2-3; TRBD2 matches 11 bases. Germline V CDR1 and CDR2: SGHRS, YFSETQ. V lost 5 bases, J lost 9 bases, and 5 bases stayed unmatched. This CDR3 contains 13 residues.

The table lists this clone with a count of one. The V and J genes are TRBV5-1 and TRBJ1-1; 9 bases align to TRBD1. Losses at the gene ends were 3 bases for V and 7 bases for J; bases not matched to a gene: 7. The CDR3 extends over 14 amino acids. Germline-derived CDR1 and CDR2 are SGHRS and YFSETQ. The CDR3 sequence: CASSWSGTGSEAFF. CDR3 nucleotide sequence: TGCGCCAGCAGCTGGTCCGGGACAGGGAGTGAAGCTTTCTTT.